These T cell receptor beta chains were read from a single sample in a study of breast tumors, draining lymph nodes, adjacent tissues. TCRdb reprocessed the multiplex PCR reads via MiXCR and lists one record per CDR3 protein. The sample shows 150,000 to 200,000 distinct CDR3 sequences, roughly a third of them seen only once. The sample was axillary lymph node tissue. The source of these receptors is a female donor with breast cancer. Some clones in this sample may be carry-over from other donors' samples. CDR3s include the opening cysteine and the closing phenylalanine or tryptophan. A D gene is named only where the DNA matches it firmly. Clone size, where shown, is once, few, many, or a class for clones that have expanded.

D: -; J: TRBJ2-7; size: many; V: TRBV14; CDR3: CASSQGGGYEQYF; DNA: TGTGCCAGCAGCCAAGGAGGGGGCTACGAGCAGTACTTC
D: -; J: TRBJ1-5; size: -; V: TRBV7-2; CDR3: CASSLWGGGRYEHF; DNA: TGTGCCAGCAGCTTATGGGGCGGGGGGCGATACGAGCATTTT
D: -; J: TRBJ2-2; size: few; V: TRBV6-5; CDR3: CASSQVASAPPGELFF; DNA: TGTGCCAGCAGTCAAGTGGCTAGCGCCCCCCCCGGGGAGCTGTTTTTT
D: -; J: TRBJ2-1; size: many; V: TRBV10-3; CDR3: CAISEPSRGSYNEQFF; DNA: TGTGCCATCAGTGAGCCCTCCAGGGGCTCCTACAATGAGCAGTTCTTC
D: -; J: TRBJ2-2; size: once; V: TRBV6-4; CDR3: CASSVTVSGELFF; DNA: TGTGCCAGCAGTGTGACTGTCTCCGGGGAGCTGTTTTTT
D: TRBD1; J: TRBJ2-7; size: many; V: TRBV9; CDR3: CASSVEGQGIQQYF; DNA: TGTGCCAGCAGCGTAGAGGGACAGGGGATCCAGCAGTACTTC
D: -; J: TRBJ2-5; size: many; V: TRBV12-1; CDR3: CASSPQGGETQYF; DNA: TGTGCCAGCTCACCACAGGGAGGAGAGACCCAGTACTTC
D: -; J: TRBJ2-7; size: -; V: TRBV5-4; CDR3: CASSLTSSYEQYF; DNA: TGTGCCAGCAGTCTGACATCCTCCTACGAGCAGTACTTC
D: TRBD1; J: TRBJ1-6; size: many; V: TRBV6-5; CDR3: CASSRTGGSSYNSPLHF; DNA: TGTGCCAGCAGTCGGACAGGGGGGAGCTCCTATAATTCACCCCTCCACTTT
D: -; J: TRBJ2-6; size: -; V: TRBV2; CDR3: CASSEQDSGANVLTF; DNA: TGTGCCAGCAGTGAACAGGACAGTGGGGCCAACGTCTTGACTTTC
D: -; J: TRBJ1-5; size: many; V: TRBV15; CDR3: CATSRGRGGNQPQHF; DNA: TGTGCCACCAGCAGAGGTAGGGGGGGGAATCAGCCCCAGCATTTT
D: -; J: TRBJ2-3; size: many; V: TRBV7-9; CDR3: CASSLGSFLSTDTQYF; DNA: TGTGCCAGCAGCTTAGGATCCTTTTTGAGCACAGATACGCAGTATTTT
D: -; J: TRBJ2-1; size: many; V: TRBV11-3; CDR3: CASSKRGLDNEQFF; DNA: TGTGCCAGCAGCAAAAGGGGTTTGGACAATGAGCAGTTCTTC
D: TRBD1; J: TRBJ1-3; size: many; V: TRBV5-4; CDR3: CASSFRAGGSGNTIYF; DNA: TGTGCCAGCAGCTTCCGGGCAGGGGGCAGTGGAAACACCATATATTTT
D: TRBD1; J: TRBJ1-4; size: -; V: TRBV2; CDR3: CASRNGQGNEKLFF; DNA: TGTGCCAGCAGAAACGGACAGGGTAATGAAAAACTGTTTTTT
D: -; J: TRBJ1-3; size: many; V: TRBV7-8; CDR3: CASSSPGFLDTIYF; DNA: TGTGCCAGCAGCTCCCCAGGGTTTTTAGACACCATATATTTT
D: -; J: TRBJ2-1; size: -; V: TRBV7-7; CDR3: CASSLVGLFEQFF; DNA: TGTGCTAGCAGCTTAGTTGGACTATTTGAGCAGTTCTTC
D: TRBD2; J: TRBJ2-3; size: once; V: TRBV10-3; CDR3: CAISELADTQYF; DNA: TGTGCCATCAGTGAACTAGCGGATACGCAGTATTTT
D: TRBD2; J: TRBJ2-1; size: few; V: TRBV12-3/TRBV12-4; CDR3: CASSFTGLPYNEQFF; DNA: TGTGCCAGCAGTTTCACGGGACTACCATACAATGAGCAGTTCTTC
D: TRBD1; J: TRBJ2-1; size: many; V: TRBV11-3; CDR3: CASSFDRGPEQFF; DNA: TGTGCCAGCAGCTTCGACAGGGGGCCTGAGCAGTTCTTC
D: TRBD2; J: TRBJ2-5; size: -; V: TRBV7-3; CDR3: CASSLGARLAGETQYF; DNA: TGTGCCAGCAGCTTAGGCGCTCGGCTAGCGGGGGAGACCCAGTACTTC
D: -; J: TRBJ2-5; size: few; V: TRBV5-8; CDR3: CASSLAGAVYRETQYF; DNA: TGTGCCAGCAGCTTAGCAGGGGCCGTCTATCGAGAGACCCAGTACTTC
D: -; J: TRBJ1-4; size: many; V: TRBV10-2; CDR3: CASSELGEKLFF; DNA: TGCGCCAGCAGTGAACTCGGTGAAAAACTGTTTTTT
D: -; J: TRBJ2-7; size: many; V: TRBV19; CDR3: CASIQGPEQYF; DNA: TGTGCCAGCATACAGGGACCCGAGCAGTACTTC
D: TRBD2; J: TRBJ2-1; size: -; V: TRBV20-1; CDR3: CSVRWSSGRIPPTMSSSF; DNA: TGCAGTGTACGATGGTCTAGCGGACGAATACCTCCTACAATGAGCAGTTCTTTT
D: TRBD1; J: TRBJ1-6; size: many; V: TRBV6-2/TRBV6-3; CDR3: CASSWTGQSSYNSPLHF; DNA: TGTGCCAGCAGTTGGACAGGGCAGAGCTCCTATAATTCACCCCTCCACTTT
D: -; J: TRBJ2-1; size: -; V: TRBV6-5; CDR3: CASKSPGDNEQFF; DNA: TGTGCCAGCAAATCTCCCGGGGACAATGAGCAGTTCTTC
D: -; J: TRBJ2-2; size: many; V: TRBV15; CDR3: CATSAGDRYTGELFF; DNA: TGTGCCACCAGCGCCGGAGACAGGTACACCGGGGAGCTGTTTTTT
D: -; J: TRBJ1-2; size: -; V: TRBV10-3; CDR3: CAIWTPGHGYTF; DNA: TGTGCCATCTGGACTCCCGGCCATGGCTACACCTTC
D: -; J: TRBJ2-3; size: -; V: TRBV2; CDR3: CASSEGVTDTQYF; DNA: TGTGCCAGCAGTGAGGGGGTCACAGATACGCAGTATTTT
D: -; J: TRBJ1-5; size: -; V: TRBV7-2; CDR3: CASNPQRLQSAPAF; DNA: TGTGCCAGCAACCCACAGCGACTTCAATCAGCCCCAGCATTT
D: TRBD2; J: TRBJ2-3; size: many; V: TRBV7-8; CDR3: CASSFGRGLAGADTQYF; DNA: TGTGCCAGCAGCTTCGGAAGGGGACTAGCGGGAGCAGATACGCAGTATTTT
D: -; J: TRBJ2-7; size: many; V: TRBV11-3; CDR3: CASSSQDYEQYF; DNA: TGTGCCAGCAGCTCACAGGACTACGAGCAGTACTTC
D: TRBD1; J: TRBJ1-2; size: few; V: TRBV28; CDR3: CASSSRTGGNGYTF; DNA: TGTGCCAGCAGTTCCAGGACAGGGGGCAATGGCTACACCTTC
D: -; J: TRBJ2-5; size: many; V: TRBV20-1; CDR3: CSASLTVGSLLRETQYF; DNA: TGCAGTGCTAGTCTCACTGTCGGGTCTCTTTTGAGGGAGACCCAGTACTTC
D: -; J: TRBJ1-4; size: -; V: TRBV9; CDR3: CASSVQTGTYGEKLFF; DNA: TGTGCCAGCAGCGTGCAAACAGGGACGTACGGAGAAAAACTGTTTTTT
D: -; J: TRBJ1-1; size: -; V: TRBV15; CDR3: CATSRGGVEAFF; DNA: TGTGCCACCAGCAGAGGAGGAGTCGAAGCTTTCTTT
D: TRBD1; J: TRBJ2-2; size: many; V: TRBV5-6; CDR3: CASSARDRGVTGELFF; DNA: TGTGCCAGCAGTGCCCGGGACAGGGGAGTGACCGGGGAGCTGTTTTTT
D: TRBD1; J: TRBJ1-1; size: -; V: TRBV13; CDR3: CASSKGDREGTEAFF; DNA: TGTGCCAGCAGCAAGGGGGACAGGGAGGGCACTGAAGCTTTCTTT
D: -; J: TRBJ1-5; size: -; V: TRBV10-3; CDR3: CAISEYSGRRKEPQHF; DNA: TGTGCCATCAGTGAGTATAGCGGGAGAAGGAAGGAGCCCCAGCATTTT
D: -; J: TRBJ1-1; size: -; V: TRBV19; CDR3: CASSLLRENTEAFF; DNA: TGTGCCAGTAGTTTGCTCAGGGAGAACACTGAAGCTTTCTTT
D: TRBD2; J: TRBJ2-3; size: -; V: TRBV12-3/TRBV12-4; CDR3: CASRGKLAGADTQYF; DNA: TGTGCCAGCAGGGGTAAACTAGCGGGGGCAGATACGCAGTATTTT
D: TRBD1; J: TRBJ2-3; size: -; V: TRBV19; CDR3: CASRGRGTGAPDTQYF; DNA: TGTGCCAGTAGAGGCCGCGGGACAGGGGCCCCAGATACGCAGTATTTT
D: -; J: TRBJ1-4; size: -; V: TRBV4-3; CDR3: CASSPGGVLSEKLFF; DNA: TGCGCCAGCAGCCCCGGAGGGGTACTGAGTGAAAAACTGTTTTTT
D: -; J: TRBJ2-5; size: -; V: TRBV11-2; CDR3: CASSLAPDRNQETQYF; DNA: TGTGCCAGCAGCTTAGCCCCGGACCGTAACCAAGAGACCCAGTACTTC
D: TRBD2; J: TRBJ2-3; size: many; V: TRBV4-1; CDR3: CASSLFPGGGEGDTQYF; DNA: TGCGCCAGCAGCCTATTTCCCGGGGGGGGCGAGGGAGATACGCAGTATTTT
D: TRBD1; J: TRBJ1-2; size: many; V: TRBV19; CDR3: CASSSGTVPGYGYTF; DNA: TGTGCCAGTAGTAGCGGGACAGTTCCTGGCTATGGCTACACCTTC
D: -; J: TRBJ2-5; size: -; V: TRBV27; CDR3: CASSLSSPYQETQYF; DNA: TGTGCCAGCAGTTTATCGTCACCGTACCAAGAGACCCAGTACTTC
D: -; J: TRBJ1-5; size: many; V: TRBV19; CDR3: CASRTGINSNQPQHF; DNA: TGTGCCAGTAGGACAGGAATTAATAGCAATCAGCCCCAGCATTTT
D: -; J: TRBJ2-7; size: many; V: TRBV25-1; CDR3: CASTKTSGTAPYEQYF; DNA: TGTGCCAGCACCAAGACCTCCGGGACGGCACCCTACGAGCAGTACTTC
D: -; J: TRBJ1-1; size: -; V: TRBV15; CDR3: CATSRGGRTNTEAFF; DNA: TGTGCCACCAGCAGGGGGGGACGGACGAACACTGAAGCTTTCTTT
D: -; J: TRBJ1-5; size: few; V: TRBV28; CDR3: CASSPTLSGANQPQHF; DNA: TGTGCCAGCAGTCCCACCCTGTCAGGGGCAAATCAGCCCCAGCATTTT
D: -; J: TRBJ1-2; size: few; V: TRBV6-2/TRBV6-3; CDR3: CASSALDSYGYTF; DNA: TGTGCCAGCAGCGCCCTGGACAGTTATGGCTACACCTTC
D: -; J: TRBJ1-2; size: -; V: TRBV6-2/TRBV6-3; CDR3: CASSRMGVVHGYTF; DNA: TGTGCCAGCAGTCGCATGGGGGTTGTACATGGCTACACCTTC
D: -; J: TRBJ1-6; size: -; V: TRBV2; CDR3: CASSGQTDNSPLHF; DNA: TGTGCCAGCAGTGGCCAAACAGATAATTCACCCCTCCACTTT